This entry features one T cell receptor (beta chain) sequence. This record belongs to a study of control samples from healthy donors and cancer patients. CDR1 and CDR2 (germline): SEHNR, FQNEAQ (reference sequence). This CDR3 contains 17 residues. The V and J ends lost 5 bases and 5 bases, in that order; junction bases with no gene match: 12. Clones were sequenced by immunoSEQ multiplex PCR, and TCRdb holds only the in-frame ones, with some missing. The table lists some 150,000 clones, about 93% of them singletons. The receptor was isolated from a middle-aged man in good health. Sequencing input: blood. The chain joins TRBV7-9 to TRBJ2-3; TRBD2 matches at 11 bases. This CDR3 reads CASSLTSGRPGGDTQYF. DNA of the CDR3: TGTGCCAGCAGCCTAACTAGCGGGAGACCCGGTGGAGATACGCAGTATTTT.